The clone carrying this T cell receptor beta chain occurred once. As yet, its antigen is unknown. All of the donors resided in Nashville, Tennessee, and each was a Caucasian adult. The sample belongs to a study of shared clonotypes between healthy human individuals. Study observations and caveats: The authors expected sequencing depth to affect clonotype sharing among donors.

TCRdb's copy holds only in-frame clones and misses some; the assay was immunoSEQ multiplex PCR. This sample has 2.3 million or so clones; over 85% occur once, and the top ten carry roughly 0.36%. Trimming stripped 4 bases from V and 5 bases from J, with 17 bases between. CDR1 and CDR2 from the germline V gene are SGHRS and YFSETQ. The CDR3 is 15 residues long. This clonotype originated in a man between 18 and 29 years old in good health. Some clones in this sample may be carry-over from other donors' samples. Input material: naive CD4+ T cells from PBMCs. The sample's subset: CD45RA+ positively selected. V usage is TRBV5-1 and J usage is TRBJ2-3; D might be TRBD2 (6 bases). The CDR3: CASSGGLTGQDTQYF. The CDR3, as DNA: TGCGCCAGCAGCGGGGGACTCACGGGCCAAGATACGCAGTATTTT.